Shown below are 27 T cell receptor beta chains from a single sample sequenced in a study of cytomegalovirus exposure and HLA in healthy donors. Vbeta (60) and Jbeta (13) primers were used in the PCR. The data were produced by immunoSEQ multiplex PCR, yet TCRdb's version contains in-frame clones alone and is incomplete. The repertoire holds 80,000 to 100,000 clones, with about 81% as singletons. The sample consisted of PBMCs. These receptors came from a man aged 35 to 55 in good health and CMV-seronegative.

This clone was seen only a few times. The CDR3: CASGSRGKGTGELFF. The CDR3, as DNA: TGTGCCAGCGGAAGCAGGGGAAAGGGCACCGGGGAGCTGTTTTTT. The chain recombines TRBV5-4 with TRBJ2-2, with D perhaps TRBD1 (6 bases). V was trimmed by 7 bases and J by 4 bases, leaving 17 bases between them. This CDR3 spans 15 amino acids. Germline loops: CDR1 SGHNT, CDR2 YYREEE (reference sequence). Drawing the rest from reference TRBV5-4 and TRBJ2-2, the complete variable domain is ETGVTQSPTHLIKTRGQQVTLRCSSQSGHNTVSWYQQALGQGPQFIFQYYREEENGRGNFPPRFSGLQFPNYSSELNVNALELDDSALYLCASGSRGKGTGELFFGEGSRLTVL.

The chain recombines TRBV5-4 with TRBJ1-2; 8 bases fit TRBD1. The length of the CDR3 is 15 residues. Germline V gene sequence: CDR1 SGHNT, CDR2 YYREEE (reference sequence). V dropped 0 bases and J dropped 5; count of bases not matched to a gene: 6. CDR3 sequence (DNA): TGTGCCAGCAGCTTGGTTACAGGGGGATATTATGGCTACACCTTC. This translates into CASSLVTGGYYGYTF.

CDR3 coding DNA: TGTGCCAGCAGCTTAGACGGGGTAAACTCCTACGAGCAGTACTTC. Amino acid sequence: CASSLDGVNSYEQYF. The gene calls are TRBV7-8 and TRBJ2-7; maybe TRBD2 (5 bases). V dropped 1 base and J dropped 0 bases, with 10 bases sitting between them. The CDR3 extends over 15 amino acids. CDR1 and CDR2 (germline): SGHVS, FQNEAQ.

The chain uses TRBV19 and TRBJ2-7; a possible D gene is TRBD1 (6 bases). There are 13 residues in the CDR3. Trimming stripped 5 bases from V and 2 bases from J, with 10 bases between. Germline loops: CDR1 LNHDA, CDR2 SQIVND (reference sequence). The CDR3 bases are TGTGCCAGTAGTTTAGGACAGACCTACGAGCAGTACTTC. Protein sequence: CASSLGQTYEQYF.

This CDR3 reads CASSQDSGGGEKLFF. CDR3 in DNA: TGCGCCAGCAGCCAAGATTCCGGGGGAGGTGAAAAACTGTTTTTT. The rearrangement links TRBV4-3 to TRBJ1-4; a possible D gene is TRBD1 (5 bases). V shed 0 bases and J shed 7 bases, with 12 bases lying between them. The CDR3 totals 15 residues. Germline CDR1 LGHNA, CDR2 YSLEER.

This chain uses TRBV19 with TRBJ1-1; maybe TRBD1 (5 bases). The V gene lost 3 bases and the J gene lost 0 bases, with 8 bases spanning the gap. The CDR3 runs 14 residues. Germline CDR1 is LNHDA and CDR2 is SQIVND (reference sequence). DNA for the CDR3: TGTGCCAGTAGTATGGTGGGGCTGAACACTGAAGCTTTCTTT. This codes for CASSMVGLNTEAFF. The complete variable domain, with remaining parts taken from reference TRBV19 and TRBJ1-1, reads DGGITQSPKYLFRKEGQNVTLSCEQNLNHDAMYWYRQDPGQGLRLIYYSQIVNDFQKGDIAEGYSVSREKKESFPLTVTSAQKNPTAFYLCASSMVGLNTEAFFGQGTRLTVV.

The CDR3 nucleotides read TGTGCCAGAAGCCGGGACAGGTCCCCTGCAATCACAGATACGCAGTATTTT. The encoded protein is CARSRDRSPAITDTQYF. The chain links TRBV5-3 to TRBJ2-3, with 8 bases fitting TRBD1. TRBV5-3 is reported as an ORF; its role is uncertain. This CDR3 is built from 17 residues. V dropped 4 bases and J dropped 2; count of bases not matched to a gene: 12.

The rearrangement links TRBV5-1 to TRBJ2-7; the match to TRBD2 covers 12 bases. The CDR3 length is 15 residues. V trimming: 0 bases; J trimming: 12 bases; junction bases outside the gene matches: 10. CDR1 and CDR2 (germline): SGHRS, YFSETQ. The DNA of the CDR3 is TGCGCCAGCAGCTTGGGCTCTAGCGGGGGGGCCTTTCGGTACTTC. Its protein is CASSLGSSGGAFRYF.

V is TRBV5-6 and J is TRBJ2-1; D not resolved. V lost 0 bases to trimming and J lost 10 bases, with 5 bases between them. The CDR3 spans 11 residues. CDR1 SGHDT and CDR2 YYEEEE come from the germline V gene. The CDR3: CASSLESEQFF. Written as DNA, the CDR3 is TGTGCCAGCAGCTTGGAGAGCGAGCAGTTCTTC.

The chain links TRBV7-9 to TRBJ2-5; TRBD1 matches at 8 bases. The CDR3 sequence is 15 residues long. V shed 5 bases and J 1 base; nucleotides not matched to a gene: 6. Germline loops: CDR1 SEHNR, CDR2 FQNEAQ (reference sequence). The CDR3 is CASSDRGVGQETQYF. CDR3 DNA sequence: TGTGCCAGCAGCGACAGGGGTGTGGGCCAAGAGACCCAGTACTTC.

Only a few counts were recorded for this clone. This chain links TRBV7-2 with TRBJ2-5, with TRBD1 matching 8 bases. Germline CDR1 and CDR2: SGHTA and FQGNSA. With 5 bases clipped from V and 4 bases from J, the junction kept 12 bases outside the gene matches. CDR3 length equals 16 residues. CDR3 sequence (DNA): TGTGCCAGCAGCCCCACCAGGACAGGGCGATCAGAGACCCAGTACTTC. It encodes CASSPTRTGRSETQYF.

This clone was observed once. The chain carries TRBV9 and TRBJ2-5, with 8 bases lining up with TRBD2. Per the germline V gene, CDR1 is SGDLS and CDR2 is YYNGEE. V was clipped by 0 bases and J by 2 bases; unmatched bases: 0. The CDR3 runs 14 residues. In nucleotides, the CDR3 is TGTGCCAGCAGCGTAGCGGGGGGGCAAGAGACCCAGTACTTC. It translates to CASSVAGGQETQYF.

V gene TRBV28 combines with J gene TRBJ1-5; 8 bases map to TRBD1. V trimming: 4 bases; J trimming: 6 bases; junction bases outside the gene matches: 14. The CDR3 covers 17 residues. CDR1 is MDHEN, CDR2 SYDVKM, per germline. The CDR3 DNA is TGTGCCAGCAGTTCCTCCGCGAACAGGGGGTTGGGTCAGCCCCAGCATTTT. Translation gives CASSSSANRGLGQPQHF.

The chain recombines TRBV19 with TRBJ2-6; 7 nucleotides align to TRBD1. In germline, CDR1 is LNHDA, CDR2 SQIVND (reference sequence). CDR3 length: 18 amino acids. The V and J ends lost 7 bases and 4 bases, in that order; junction bases with no gene match: 16. The CDR3 loop is CASTLFRQGRVGANVLTF. In nucleotides, the CDR3 is TGTGCCAGTACTCTATTCAGACAGGGAAGGGTAGGGGCCAACGTCCTGACTTTC.

The chain carries TRBV19 and TRBJ2-3, with 8 positions matching TRBD1. Germline CDR1 reads LNHDA; CDR2 reads SQIVND (reference sequence). This CDR3 spans 17 amino acids. V lost 5 bases, J lost 0 bases, and 10 bases stayed unmatched. CDR3 nucleotides: TGTGCCAGTAGTGTAAGCTCAGGGGGCCACAGCACAGATACGCAGTATTTT. This translates into CASSVSSGGHSTDTQYF. The full variable domain, in which reference TRBV19 and TRBJ2-3 provide the parts outside the CDR3, is DGGITQSPKYLFRKEGQNVTLSCEQNLNHDAMYWYRQDPGQGLRLIYYSQIVNDFQKGDIAEGYSVSREKKESFPLTVTSAQKNPTAFYLCASSVSSGGHSTDTQYFGPGTRLTVL.

CDR3 in DNA: TGTGCCACCAGCAGAGATCGTGGTAGCGGGGGGGCGGGACAAGAGACCCAGTACTTC. Translated, it gives CATSRDRGSGGAGQETQYF. The chain uses TRBV15 and TRBJ2-5, with 11 bases fitting TRBD2. This CDR3 region has 19 residues. V was clipped by 0 bases and J by 2 bases; unmatched bases: 11. Germline assignment: CDR1 LNHNV and CDR2 YYDKDF (reference sequence).

CDR3 nucleotides: TGTGCCAGCAGCTTATCGAGGGGGTCCGGGCAGTACTTC. This gives the protein CASSLSRGSGQYF. The V gene is TRBV11-1, the J gene TRBJ2-7, with D tentatively TRBD1 (6 bases). CDR1 is SGHAT and CDR2 is FQDESV in the germline V gene (reference sequence). Between the trimmed V and J ends, which lost 2 bases and 9 bases, there was a span of 14 bases. CDR3 length equals 13 residues.

The chain combines TRBV27 with TRBJ2-7; possibly TRBD2 for D (6 bases). Trimming pared 6 bases from V and 6 bases from J, leaving 18 bases between. CDR3 size: 14 residues. CDR1 and CDR2 (germline): MNHEY, SMNVEV (reference sequence). The CDR3 DNA follows: TGTGCCAGCAGAAGCCACCGGGACGGGGGCGAGCAGTACTTC. Translated: CASRSHRDGGEQYF.

In regard to this clone: This sample includes further DNA sequences coding for the same CDR3. This chain uses TRBV5-6 with TRBJ1-1; 9 bases fit TRBD1. This CDR3 contains 13 residues. Per germline, CDR1 SGHDT and CDR2 YYEEEE. Trimming took 4 bases from V and 5 from J; bases not matched to a gene: 3. The CDR3 spells CASSRGQGTEAFF. In DNA form, the CDR3 reads TGTGCCAGCAGCCGGGGACAGGGTACTGAAGCTTTCTTT.

The chain employs TRBV10-1 and TRBJ2-7; 8 bases align to TRBD2. The CDR3 loop spans 14 amino acids. With V trimmed by 5 bases and J by 1 base, 4 bases remained unmatched. Germline CDR1 WNHNN, CDR2 SYGVQD (reference sequence). CDR3 loop: CASSPSGGSYEQYF. The CDR3 region has the DNA TGCGCCAGCAGTCCCAGCGGGGGATCCTACGAGCAGTACTTC.

The chain joins TRBV7-2 to TRBJ2-7; possibly TRBD1 for D (7 bases). In germline, CDR1 is SGHTA, CDR2 FQGNSA. The CDR3 extends over 15 amino acids. The germline V and J ends were trimmed by 5 bases and 3 bases, with 17 bases remaining between them. CDR3 coding DNA: TGTGCCAGCAGCCAGGGGGGTGGACAGCGCTACGAGCAGTACTTC. It codes for CASSQGGGQRYEQYF.

The chain employs TRBV7-8 and TRBJ2-5; tentative D call: TRBD1 (5 bases). The CDR3 has 14 residues. Germline assignment: CDR1 SGHVS and CDR2 FQNEAQ. Between the trimmed V and J ends, which lost 3 bases and 5 bases, there was a span of 13 bases. The CDR3 spells CASSFQGTRETQYF. The CDR3 coding sequence is TGTGCCAGCAGCTTTCAGGGTACCAGGGAGACCCAGTACTTC.

The chain links TRBV4-3 to TRBJ1-4; D is possibly TRBD1 (6 bases). Trimming took 2 bases from V and 5 from J, leaving 12 bases between them. The germline CDR1 and CDR2 sequences are LGHNA and YSLEER. The CDR3 extends over 15 amino acids. DNA of the CDR3: TGCGCCAGCAGCCAAACAGGGATCCCCAATGAAAAACTGTTTTTT. Translating it yields CASSQTGIPNEKLFF.

Notes on this clone: At one end, the junction sequence differs from germline, possibly due to a read error. Here the CDR3 DNA reads TGTTCCAGCAGCTTAGAGGCGGGGCATACTTCGACAGATACGCAGTATTTT. Protein sequence: CSSSLEAGHTSTDTQYF. V gene TRBV7-9 combines with J gene TRBJ2-3, with a weak D call TRBD2 (6 bases). Germline V gene data show CDR1 as SEHNR and CDR2 as FQNEAQ (reference sequence). CDR3 length: 17 amino acids.

The chain uses TRBV5-1 and TRBJ2-3; 9 positions agree with TRBD1. The CDR3 is 13 residues long. The germline V gene has CDR1 SGHRS and CDR2 YFSETQ. J was trimmed by 10 bases and V by 3 bases; bases with no gene match: 6. Here the CDR3 DNA reads TGCGCCAGCAGCTCCCCCGGGACAGGGCCGCAGTATTTT. It encodes CASSSPGTGPQYF.

The gene calls are TRBV4-2 and TRBJ2-7; TRBD1 matches at 7 bases. This CDR3 has 16 amino acids. J was trimmed by 4 bases and V by 1 base; bases with no gene match: 10. Germline values: CDR1 LGHNA, CDR2 YNFKEQ. The DNA of the CDR3 is TGTGCCAGCAGCCAAGTAGGAGCCAGGGGGAGTTACGAGCAGTACTTC. Translation gives CASSQVGARGSYEQYF.

This clone was detected once. The J gene is TRBJ1-1, the V gene TRBV7-9; 8 positions agree with TRBD1. Germline CDR1 SEHNR, CDR2 FQNEAQ (reference sequence). This CDR3 is 13 amino acids long. The V gene end was trimmed by 0 bases and the J gene end by 11 bases; junction bases not matched to a gene: 5. The CDR3 spells CASSLAPDRAAFF. The CDR3 DNA follows: TGTGCCAGCAGCTTAGCACCGGACAGGGCGGCTTTCTTT.